Each of the 20 T cell receptor beta chains below was sequenced from the same sample in a study of tumor-infiltrating lymphocytes in oesophageal squamous cell carcinoma. TCRdb called the PCR reads again in MiXCR, with one record for every CDR3 protein. The sample lists 10,000 or so distinct CDR3 sequences, 58% occurring once. The sample consisted of esophageal tumor tissue. The receptors come from a female donor with esophageal squamous cell carcinoma.

This clonotype was recorded many times. This chain links TRBV28 with TRBJ2-1; TRBD1 matches at 8 bases. Judging by the DNA end, TRBJ2-7 fits better; the J call may be wrong. The V gene's germline CDR1 is MDHEN and CDR2 SYDVKM. The CDR3 runs to 17 residues. The CDR3 loop is CASRRGTGRNLAYEQYF. The CDR3, as DNA: TGTGCCAGCCGCCGAGGGACAGGTCGCAACCTCGCCTACGAGCAGTACTTC.

This clonotype was seen a handful of times. The chain links TRBV7-2 to TRBJ2-5, with TRBD2 matching 11 bases. Germline V gives CDR1 SGHTA, CDR2 FQGNSA. The CDR3 contains 15 residues. Trimming cost V 1 base and J 2 bases; bases outside gene matches: 0. This chain's CDR3 is CASSLVAGGQETQYF. CDR3 DNA: TGTGCCAGCAGCTTAGTAGCGGGAGGGCAAGAGACCCAGTACTTC.

The chain uses TRBV7-2 and TRBJ2-3; D gene ambiguous. Near its end, the DNA agrees better with TRBJ2-7, so the J call may be wrong. This CDR3 has 11 amino acids. Germline CDR1 and CDR2: SGHTA and FQGNSA. The CDR3 DNA is TGTGCCAGCAGCTACCACTACGAGCAGTACTTC. Protein sequence: CASSYHYEQYF.

This clonotype was counted at least ten times. V and J are TRBV7-2 and TRBJ2-7, with D possibly being TRBD2 (6 bases). Trimming took off 2 bases at V and 2 bases at J, with 10 bases between the two ends. Germline CDR1 and CDR2: SGHTA and FQGNSA. CDR3 length: 14 residues. The CDR3 bases are TGTGCCAGCAGCTTAATGGGGGGACCCTACGAGCAGTACTTC. Its translation: CASSLMGGPYEQYF.

The sample holds one count of this clonotype. The chain employs TRBV11-1 and TRBJ2-1, with TRBD2 matching over 9 bases. J lost 8 bases, V lost 2 bases, and 10 bases had no gene match. The CDR3 is 16 residues long. The germline V gene has CDR1 SGHAT and CDR2 FQDESV (reference sequence). CDR3 bases: TGTGCCAGCAGCTTATGGGCGGGAGGGCCCTCCGATGAGCAGTTCTTC. This translates into CASSLWAGGPSDEQFF.

This clonotype was seen only once. This sequence joins TRBV7-4 and TRBJ2-5; 8 bases match TRBD1. The J call could be wrong; TRBJ2-1 is a better fit for the DNA end. CDR1 and CDR2 (germline): SGHVT, SQSDAQ. This CDR3 spans 15 amino acids. CDR3 DNA sequence: TGTGCCAGCAGCTTTCAGGGGGCGGGGAACAATGAGCAGTTCTTC. Translated, it gives CASSFQGAGNNEQFF.

To note about this clonotype: The junction shows a germline mismatch at one end, possibly a read error. The V gene is TRBV7-6, the J gene TRBJ2-4, with TRBD2 identical over 8 bases. Gene TRBJ2-5 matches the end of the DNA better, so the J call may be wrong. This CDR3 comprises 14 residues. CDR1 SGHVS and CDR2 FNYEAQ come from the germline V gene. The CDR3 DNA sequence: TGTGCTAGCAGCACTCAAGCGGGAGTCGAGACCCAGTACTTC. It specifies CASSTQAGVETQYF.

V usage is TRBV11-2 and J usage is TRBJ2-1; TRBD2 matches 11 bases. The CDR3 is 15 amino acids. Germline CDR1 and CDR2: SGHAT and FQNNGV. The V segment lost 1 base and the J segment 6 bases; nucleotides outside the gene matches: 2. CDR3 nucleotides: TGTGCCAGCAGCTTAGGTAGCGGGAGGGGCAATGAGCAGTTCTTC. Amino acid sequence: CASSLGSGRGNEQFF.

In this sample, this clonotype is medium-sized. This chain joins TRBV6-1 and TRBJ2-3, with D possibly TRBD1 on 6 matching bases. Germline CDR1 and CDR2: MNHNS and SASEGT. Trimming left V 10 bases short and J 4 bases short, with 12 bases between. CDR3 size: 12 residues. The CDR3 region is CATRRGPDTQYF. CDR3 nucleotide sequence: TGTGCCACCCGCAGGGGACCAGATACGCAGTATTTT.

V and J are TRBV9 and TRBJ1-2, with TRBD1 matching 8 bases. CDR1 and CDR2 (germline): SGDLS, YYNGEE. The CDR3 has 13 amino acids. V dropped 3 bases and J dropped 6; count of bases not matched to a gene: 4. CDR3 bases: TGTGCCAGCAGCGCGTTGGACAGGGATGGCTACACCTTC. Translation: CASSALDRDGYTF.

J is TRBJ2-5 and V is TRBV7-9; no clear D gene. In germline, CDR1 is SEHNR, CDR2 FQNEAQ (reference sequence). V was trimmed by 1 base and J by 11 bases, leaving 20 bases between them. The CDR3 runs 15 residues. The CDR3 loop reads CASSLDVSSYNEQYF. In nucleotides, the CDR3 is TGTGCCAGCAGCTTAGATGTCAGCTCCTACAATGAGCAGTACTTC.

This clonotype has just a few counts. The chain uses TRBV7-3 and TRBJ2-7; no definite D call. The J call may be mistaken, given a closer DNA end match to TRBJ2-1. This CDR3 comprises 14 residues. Germline values: CDR1 SGHTA, CDR2 FQGTGA. The DNA of the CDR3 is TGTGCCAGCAGCTTAAGGTGGACGTCGGGTGAGCAGTTCTTC. This gives the protein CASSLRWTSGEQFF.

This clonotype was counted a few times. J is TRBJ2-7 and V is TRBV6-1; D not certain. Trimming removed 4 bases from V and 0 bases from J, with 13 bases in between. CDR3 length equals 15 residues. The germline gives CDR1 MNHNS, CDR2 SASEGT. CDR3 sequence: CASSVERSSSYEQYF. The CDR3 DNA reads TGTGCCAGCAGTGTAGAGCGATCAAGCTCCTACGAGCAGTACTTC.

In this sample, this clonotype is medium-sized (0.01 to 0.1%). The V and J genes are TRBV28 and TRBJ2-1; no definite D call. Germline CDR1 reads MDHEN; CDR2 reads SYDVKM. The germline V and J ends were trimmed by 3 bases and 12 bases, with 9 bases remaining between them. The CDR3 loop spans 11 amino acids. In DNA, the CDR3 is TGTGCCAGCAGTTTCCAGGCCGGGCAGTTCTTC. As protein: CASSFQAGQFF.

Many counts were recorded for this clonotype. The chain recombines TRBV12-5 with TRBJ2-3; TRBD1 is a possible D gene (6 bases). The CDR3 loop spans 20 amino acids. Trimming took 4 bases from V and 3 from J, leaving 29 bases between them. Germline V gene data show CDR1 as LGHNT and CDR2 as FRNRAP. Here the CDR3 reads CASGSLRLLLRDTTTDTQYF. The CDR3 region has the DNA TGTGCTAGTGGTTCTCTACGACTTCTCCTACGGGACACCACAACAGATACGCAGTATTTT.

Turning to this clonotype: A much larger clone differs from this one at a single base, so this may be a read error. The gene calls are TRBV5-3 and TRBJ2-4; no reliable D call. TRBV5-3 is flagged as an ORF with uncertain function. The CDR3 has 13 residues. CDR3 sequence reads: CASSLGMENIQYF. The CDR3 DNA sequence: TGTGCCAGCAGCTTAGGGATGGAAAACATTCAGTACTTC.

V usage is TRBV7-9 and J usage is TRBJ2-3, with 9 bases fitting TRBD1. The V segment lost 2 bases and the J segment 2 bases; nucleotides outside the gene matches: 8. Per the germline V gene, CDR1 is SEHNR and CDR2 is FQNEAQ (reference sequence). The CDR3 length is 17 residues. The chain's CDR3 is CASSLTSGTGHTDTQYF. CDR3 nucleotides: TGTGCCAGCAGCTTAACTTCCGGGACAGGGCACACAGATACGCAGTATTTT.

This clonotype has at least ten counts. This chain links TRBV20-1 with TRBJ2-3; 13 bases match TRBD2. The last part of the DNA fits TRBJ2-7 better; the J call may be wrong. Germline V gene sequence: CDR1 DFQATT, CDR2 SNEGSKA (reference sequence). CDR3 length: 16 amino acids. The CDR3 DNA sequence: TGCAGTGCTAGAGAACTAGCGGGAGGGCCTTCGCTAGAGCAGTACTTC. It yields the protein CSARELAGGPSLEQYF.

This clonotype was seen repeatedly, ten times or more. This rearrangement joins TRBV7-9 to TRBJ2-6; no clear D. The CDR3 covers 13 residues. Between the trimmed V and J ends, which lost 7 bases and 0 bases, there was a span of 4 bases. The germline CDR1 and CDR2 sequences are SEHNR and FQNEAQ (reference sequence). CDR3 DNA: TGTGCCAGCATCCCCTCTGGGGCCAACGTCCTGACTTTC. Translated, it gives CASIPSGANVLTF.

The chain carries TRBV7-8 and TRBJ2-7; possibly TRBD2 for D (6 bases). The CDR3 length is 13 residues. Looked up from germline, CDR1 is SGHVS and CDR2 is FQNEAQ. Trimming left V 1 base short and J 2 bases short, with 6 bases between. CDR3 region: CASSLGRAYEQYF. CDR3 sequence (DNA): TGTGCCAGCAGCTTAGGGAGGGCCTACGAGCAGTACTTC.